What follows describes a single TCR beta chain. Clones were sequenced by immunoSEQ multiplex PCR, and TCRdb holds only the in-frame ones, with some missing. The sample carries around 26,000 clones, about 89% recorded once. These data come from a study of blood T cell repertoires in COVID-19. Looking at the study overall: Researchers got acute and convalescent COVID-19 samples from the United States, Italy and Spain.

This TCR was recovered from a human donor in a cohort sampled during active COVID-19. The sample comprised peripheral blood.

This chain's CDR3 is CASSLASGQGGHEQFF. The CDR3 nucleotides are TGTGCCAGCAGCTTAGCTTCGGGACAGGGGGGCCATGAGCAGTTCTTC. The rearrangement uses TRBV7-9 and TRBJ2-1, with TRBD1 matching 11 bases. Germline V CDR1 and CDR2: SEHNR, FQNEAQ (reference sequence). With V trimmed by 0 bases and J by 8 bases, 6 bases remained unmatched. This CDR3 contains 16 residues.